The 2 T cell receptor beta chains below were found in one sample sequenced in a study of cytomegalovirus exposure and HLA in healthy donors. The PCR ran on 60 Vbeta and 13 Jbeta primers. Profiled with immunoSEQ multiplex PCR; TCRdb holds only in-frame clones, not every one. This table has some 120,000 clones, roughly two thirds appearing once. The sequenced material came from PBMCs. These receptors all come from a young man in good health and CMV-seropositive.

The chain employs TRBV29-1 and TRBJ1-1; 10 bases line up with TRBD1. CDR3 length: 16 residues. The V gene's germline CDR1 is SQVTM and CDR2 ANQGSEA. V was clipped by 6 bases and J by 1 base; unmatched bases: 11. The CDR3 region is CSVGGGQGSENTEAFF. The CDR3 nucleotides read TGCAGCGTCGGGGGGGGACAGGGGTCCGAGAACACTGAAGCTTTCTTT.

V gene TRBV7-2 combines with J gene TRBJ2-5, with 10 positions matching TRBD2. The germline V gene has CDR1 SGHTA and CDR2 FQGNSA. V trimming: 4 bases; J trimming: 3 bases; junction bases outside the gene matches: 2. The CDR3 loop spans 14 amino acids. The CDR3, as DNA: TGTGCCAGCAGCTGGGGGACTAGCGAAGAGACCCAGTACTTC. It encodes CASSWGTSEETQYF.